The 11 T cell receptor beta chains given below trace back to one sample, sequenced in a study of blood T cell repertoires in COVID-19. Produced via immunoSEQ multiplex PCR; TCRdb's table is partial and in-frame only. Among some 110,000 clones, 85% were seen once, and the ten largest hold 3.2%. Sequencing was done on a sample of peripheral blood. The receptors originated from an elderly woman with COVID-19, enrolled during active disease.

The chain is built from TRBV18 and TRBJ1-2; perhaps TRBD1 as D (5 bases). The CDR3 spans 14 residues. Trimming took off 5 bases at V and 10 bases at J, with 20 bases between the two ends. Per the germline V gene, CDR1 is KGHSH and CDR2 is LQKENI. In nucleotides, the CDR3 is TGTGCCAGCTCAGGTAGGGGCGCGGAGCTGGTCTACACCTTC. Amino acid sequence: CASSGRGAELVYTF.

The chain combines TRBV7-7 with TRBJ2-2; TRBD2 aligns across 7 bases. Losses at the gene ends were 4 bases for V and 6 bases for J; bases not matched to a gene: 11. The germline gives CDR1 SSHAT, CDR2 FNYEAQ (reference sequence). This CDR3 spans 16 amino acids. This chain's CDR3 is CASSSGAGATAGELFF. The DNA for the CDR3 is TGTGCCAGCAGCTCTGGGGCGGGAGCAACCGCCGGGGAGCTGTTTTTT.

The V call is TRBV12-3 or TRBV12-4, the J call TRBJ1-5, with no clear D. The CDR3 runs 12 residues. V was cut by 4 bases and J by 7 bases, with 8 bases left in between. For the CDR3, the DNA is TGTGCCAGCAGTTCGGAGCGACAGCCCCAGCATTTT. It translates to CASSSERQPQHF.

V gene TRBV29-1 combines with J gene TRBJ2-5; TRBD2 matches at 8 bases. This CDR3 region has 14 residues. Germline assignment: CDR1 SQVTM and CDR2 ANQGSEA. J was trimmed by 2 bases and V by 6 bases; bases with no gene match: 8. The CDR3 sequence: CSVTPSGRQETQYF. CDR3 bases: TGCAGCGTGACCCCCAGCGGGAGACAAGAGACCCAGTACTTC.

The CDR3 region has the DNA TGTGCCATGGCGGCTAGCGAGAGGTTTTCAGATACGCAGTATTTT. Translating gives CAMAASERFSDTQYF. The chain links TRBV10-3 to TRBJ2-3; a weak D match, TRBD2 (6 bases). The CDR3 runs to 15 residues. V gave up 9 bases and J gave up 4 bases, with 20 bases separating them. In germline, CDR1 is ENHRY, CDR2 SYGVKD.

This sequence joins TRBV4-3 and TRBJ1-1; D is unresolved. The CDR3 is 13 residues long. The V gene lost 7 bases and the J gene lost 0 bases, with 9 bases spanning the gap. The germline V gene encodes CDR1 LGHNA and CDR2 YSLEER. CDR3 residues: CASKQTMNTEAFF. The DNA for the CDR3 is TGCGCCAGCAAACAGACCATGAACACTGAAGCTTTCTTT.

The chain has TRBV7-3 and TRBJ2-2; a weak D match, TRBD1 (6 bases). This CDR3 is 16 amino acids long. Per germline, CDR1 SGHTA and CDR2 FQGTGA. Trimming left V 5 bases short and J 6 bases short, with 19 bases between. CDR3 nucleotide sequence: TGTGCCAGCAGCCCTCGAACAGGGCTGATCCCCGGGGAGCTGTTTTTT. Translation: CASSPRTGLIPGELFF.

This clone showed up just once. The chain joins TRBV13 to TRBJ1-2, with a tentative D call TRBD1 (5 bases). Trimming removed 0 bases from V and 0 bases from J, with 5 bases in between. CDR3 length: 14 amino acids. Germline loops: CDR1 PRHDT, CDR2 FYEKMQ (reference sequence). CDR3 region: CASSLGTANYGYTF. CDR3 in DNA: TGTGCCAGCAGCTTAGGGACAGCTAACTATGGCTACACCTTC.

This chain connects TRBV15 to TRBJ1-1; D remains unclear. This CDR3 comprises 14 residues. CDR1 LNHNV and CDR2 YYDKDF come from the germline V gene (reference sequence). Trimming removed 0 bases at V and 0 bases at J, with 5 bases between. CDR3 coding DNA: TGTGCCACCAGCAGAGAGAGGGTGAACACTGAAGCTTTCTTT. It yields the protein CATSRERVNTEAFF. Full variable domain (remainder filled in from reference TRBV15 and TRBJ1-1): DAMVIQNPRYQVTQFGKPVTLSCSQTLNHNVMYWYQQKSSQAPKLLFHYYDKDFNNEADTPDNFQSRRPNTSFCFLDIRSPGLGDTAMYLCATSRERVNTEAFFGQGTRLTVV.

In regard to this clone: Germline is not matched at one junction end, which may reflect a read error. V gene TRBV15 combines with J gene TRBJ2-2; a weak D match, TRBD1 (6 bases). Germline values: CDR1 LNHNV, CDR2 YYDKDF (reference sequence). The CDR3 consists of 15 residues. CDR3 sequence: CAASRGQTNTGELFF. The CDR3 nucleotides read TGTGCCGCCAGCAGAGGACAGACGAACACCGGGGAGCTGTTTTTT.

The chain links TRBV19 to TRBJ1-5; D remains unclear. Trimming cost V 3 bases and J 3 bases, with 6 bases left between them. Germline V gene sequence: CDR1 LNHDA, CDR2 SQIVND (reference sequence). The CDR3 consists of 13 residues. The CDR3 nucleotides are TGTGCCAGTAGTATTGGCACCAATCAGCCCCAGCATTTT. It yields the protein CASSIGTNQPQHF.